The T cell receptor (beta chain) under discussion was sequenced for a study of early T cells in non-severe SARS-CoV-2 infection. About the study: The study sequenced bulk RNA from unsorted whole blood, with chains unpaired.

Individual cDNA molecules carried attached unique molecular identifiers. TCRdb itself ran the 5' RACE reads through MiXCR, one entry per CDR3 protein. Of tens of thousands of distinct CDR3 sequences listed, about 14% are singletons. This clonotype was seen many times. The sequence was collected from an adult who was a healthcare worker with PCR-confirmed SARS-CoV-2 infection or an uninfected control (not recorded which). The sample consisted of whole blood.

As DNA, the CDR3 is TGCGCCAGCAGCCCCTCTATTCGCGGGAACACCGGGGAGCTGTTTTTT. Amino acid sequence: CASSPSIRGNTGELFF. The chain is built from TRBV5-1 and TRBJ2-2; no definite D call. CDR1 and CDR2 (germline): SGHRS, YFSETQ. This CDR3 spans 16 amino acids. The V end lost 4 bases, the J end lost 1 base, and 14 bases lay between the germline ends.